Listed here are 30 T cell receptor beta chains from one sample, sequenced in a study of blood T cell repertoires in COVID-19. Measured with immunoSEQ multiplex PCR; TCRdb has only the in-frame clones, and not every one. The repertoire holds hundreds of thousands of clones, with about 89% as singletons. The sample consisted of peripheral blood. All receptors come from a woman aged 55-70 years who had recovered from COVID-19.

This chain connects TRBV6-5 to TRBJ2-5, with 9 bases lining up with TRBD1. From germline, CDR1 is MNHEY and CDR2 SVGAGI. Trimming removed 6 bases from V and 7 bases from J; junction bases left unmatched: 9. The CDR3 consists of 14 residues. The chain's CDR3 is CASSDTGTGRTQYF. The CDR3 region has the DNA TGTGCCAGCAGCGACACAGGGACAGGGAGGACCCAGTACTTC.

V usage is TRBV7-9 and J usage is TRBJ2-3; 8 bases match TRBD2. Trimming took 7 bases from V and 2 from J; bases not matched to a gene: 11. Germline CDR1 and CDR2: SEHNR and FQNEAQ (reference sequence). This CDR3 spans 16 amino acids. CDR3 loop: CASTELAGGDTDTQYF. The CDR3 nucleotides read TGTGCCAGCACCGAGTTGGCGGGGGGAGACACAGATACGCAGTATTTT.

The V and J genes are TRBV10-3 and TRBJ1-1, with D possibly TRBD1 on 6 matching bases. Germline V gene lookup returns CDR1 ENHRY and CDR2 SYGVKD. This CDR3 is built from 14 residues. The V gene lost 3 bases and the J gene lost 3 bases, with 11 bases spanning the gap. CDR3 sequence (DNA): TGTGCCATCAGTGACAGCCAGGGGTACACTGAAGCTTTCTTT. This gives the protein CAISDSQGYTEAFF.

The chain recombines TRBV6-2 or TRBV6-3 with TRBJ1-5, with D maybe TRBD1 (6 bases). Trimming shortened V by 2 bases and J by 1 base, and 12 bases separated the two germline ends. This CDR3 region has 16 residues. Germline V lookup: CDR1 MNHEY, CDR2 SVGEGT. CDR3 nucleotides: TGTGCCAGCAGTTACCCTACAGGGCGAAGCAATCAGCCCCAGCATTTT. Translating it yields CASSYPTGRSNQPQHF.

The rearrangement joins TRBV13 to TRBJ2-3; 15 bases map to TRBD2. The CDR3 is 15 residues long. CDR1 and CDR2 from the germline V gene are PRHDT and FYEKMQ (reference sequence). V was clipped by 5 bases and J by 3 bases; unmatched bases: 0. The CDR3 protein is CASSGLAGGTDTQYF. CDR3 in DNA: TGTGCCAGCAGCGGACTAGCGGGGGGGACAGATACGCAGTATTTT. The full variable domain, in which reference TRBV13 and TRBJ2-3 provide the parts outside the CDR3, is AAGVIQSPRHLIKEKRETATLKCYPIPRHDTVYWYQQGPGQDPQFLISFYEKMQSDKGSIPDRFSAQQFSDYHSELNMSSLELGDSALYFCASSGLAGGTDTQYFGPGTRLTVL.

The gene calls are TRBV7-8 and TRBJ2-1; TRBD2 agrees at 8 bases. There are 14 residues in the CDR3. Trimming at V came to 6 bases and at J to 10 bases, leaving 11 bases not matched to a gene. Germline lookup yields CDR1 SGHVS and CDR2 FQNEAQ. The CDR3 DNA reads as TGTGCCAGCAGGATGCCCTTCGGGGGGGCCGAGCAGTTCTTC. It is translated as CASRMPFGGAEQFF.

In its sample, this clone was seen once. The chain joins TRBV19 to TRBJ1-2, with 8 nucleotides matching TRBD1. After removal of 4 bases from V and 8 bases from J, the junction contained 6 bases not matched to a gene. This CDR3 has 13 residues. The germline V gene encodes CDR1 LNHDA and CDR2 SQIVND (reference sequence). CDR3 loop: CASSTPDRGGYTF. The CDR3 DNA is TGTGCCAGTAGTACCCCAGACAGGGGAGGCTACACCTTC. The full variable domain, with the rest looked up from reference TRBV19 and TRBJ1-2, is DGGITQSPKYLFRKEGQNVTLSCEQNLNHDAMYWYRQDPGQGLRLIYYSQIVNDFQKGDIAEGYSVSREKKESFPLTVTSAQKNPTAFYLCASSTPDRGGYTFGSGTRLTVV.

This CDR3 reads CASSHRPAGAETQYF. In nucleotides, the CDR3 is TGTGCCAGCAGCCACCGCCCTGCCGGTGCGGAGACCCAGTACTTC. The rearrangement joins TRBV3-1 (or the pseudogene TRBV3-2) to TRBJ2-5, with no clear D. V was trimmed by 3 bases and J by 5 bases, leaving 16 bases between them. There are 15 residues in the CDR3. Looked up from germline, CDR1 is LGHDT and CDR2 is YNNKEL (reference sequence).

The rearrangement links TRBV27 to TRBJ2-7; D is unclear. The germline V gene has CDR1 MNHEY and CDR2 SMNVEV (reference sequence). The CDR3 runs 15 residues. V lost 5 bases to trimming and J lost 2 bases, with 16 bases between them. CDR3 in DNA: TGTGCCAGCAGTCTCAGTCTTCACCCAGCCTACGAGCAGTACTTC. Its protein is CASSLSLHPAYEQYF.

The CDR3 loop reads CASRYSQLFPRVNSPLHF. The DNA of the CDR3 is TGTGCCAGCAGGTACAGCCAGCTGTTTCCACGAGTCAATTCACCCCTCCACTTT. The chain has TRBV2 and TRBJ1-6; D is unresolved. CDR3 length equals 18 residues. Between the trimmed V and J ends, which lost 6 bases and 7 bases, there was a span of 25 bases. Germline CDR1 reads SNHLY; CDR2 reads FYNNEI.

The V call is TRBV19, the J call TRBJ2-5; D not certain. Germline V gene sequence: CDR1 LNHDA, CDR2 SQIVND (reference sequence). This CDR3 has 14 amino acids. V was cut by 3 bases and J by 2 bases, with 10 bases left in between. CDR3 residues: CASSIGRRQETQYF. CDR3 bases: TGTGCCAGTAGTATCGGCAGGCGACAAGAGACCCAGTACTTC.

This sequence joins TRBV5-1 and TRBJ1-5; 8 nucleotides align to TRBD1. Germline V CDR1 and CDR2: SGHRS, YFSETQ. The CDR3 loop spans 16 amino acids. J gave up 2 bases and V 4 bases, and 8 bases lay outside the gene matches. The CDR3 loop reads CASSATGGEGNQPQHF. As DNA, the CDR3 is TGCGCCAGCAGCGCTACAGGGGGTGAGGGCAATCAGCCCCAGCATTTT.

This clone was seen once. V gene TRBV5-1 combines with J gene TRBJ2-2; D is unclear. Germline CDR1 is SGHRS and CDR2 is YFSETQ. This CDR3 has 14 residues. The germline V and J ends were trimmed by 4 bases and 3 bases, with 10 bases remaining between them. For the CDR3, the DNA is TGCGCCAGCAGCCCAAACCCGGACACCGGGGAGCTGTTTTTT. Amino acid sequence: CASSPNPDTGELFF.

The chain links TRBV18 to TRBJ2-1, with 8 bases that match TRBD2. The CDR3 covers 16 residues. Germline V gene lookup returns CDR1 KGHSH and CDR2 LQKENI. Trimming took 3 bases from V and 7 from J; bases not matched to a gene: 11. CDR3 sequence reads: CASSPPGAGVANEQFF. The DNA for the CDR3 is TGTGCCAGCTCACCTCCTGGAGCGGGGGTCGCTAATGAGCAGTTCTTC.

This chain connects TRBV5-6 to TRBJ2-1; 9 bases are a match to TRBD1. CDR3 length: 13 residues. Germline-derived CDR1 and CDR2 are SGHDT and YYEEEE. V trimming: 3 bases; J trimming: 6 bases; junction bases outside the gene matches: 1. The CDR3 is CASSWDRANEQFF. The CDR3 DNA follows: TGTGCCAGCAGCTGGGACAGGGCCAATGAGCAGTTCTTC.

A word on this clone: Additional DNA sequences in this sample encode the identical CDR3. The rearrangement uses TRBV3-1 (or the pseudogene TRBV3-2) and TRBJ2-5; D might be TRBD1 (6 bases). Germline CDR1 LGHDT, CDR2 YNNKEL (reference sequence). V was clipped by 1 base and J by 5 bases, with 11 bases between them. The CDR3 consists of 14 residues. Here the CDR3 reads CASSQVRGRETQYF. The CDR3 region has the DNA TGTGCCAGCAGCCAAGTCAGGGGAAGGGAGACCCAGTACTTC.

The chain recombines TRBV27 with TRBJ1-6; unclear D gene. V lost 2 bases and J 6 bases, leaving 8 bases between the germline ends. The CDR3 runs 14 residues. CDR1 is MNHEY and CDR2 is SMNVEV in the germline V gene (reference sequence). CDR3 DNA: TGTGCCAGCAGTTTAGGGGAGGGTAATTCACCCCTCCACTTT. Translating gives CASSLGEGNSPLHF.

The J gene is TRBJ1-2, the V gene TRBV3-1 (or the pseudogene TRBV3-2); 7 positions match TRBD1. Germline CDR1 is LGHDT and CDR2 is YNNKEL (reference sequence). This CDR3 contains 14 residues. V shed 3 bases, J shed 4 bases, and the junction held 5 bases outside the gene matches. The CDR3 DNA reads TGTGCCAGCAGCCACCGACAGGGCACCTATGGCTACACCTTC. It translates to CASSHRQGTYGYTF.

This chain links TRBV28 with TRBJ1-1; D not certain. Trimming stripped 3 bases from V and 10 bases from J, with 12 bases between. The CDR3 is 12 residues long. Germline lookup yields CDR1 MDHEN and CDR2 SYDVKM. As DNA, the CDR3 is TGTGCCAGCAGTTTGGAGGCCGAGACAGCTTTCTTT. Amino acid sequence: CASSLEAETAFF.

V is TRBV19 and J is TRBJ1-5; 11 positions match TRBD1. The junction had 11 bases not matched to a gene; V was cut back by 4 bases and J by 3 bases. There are 18 residues in the CDR3. Germline CDR1 is LNHDA and CDR2 is SQIVND (reference sequence). The CDR3 coding sequence is TGTGCCAGTAGTACGATCTATTACGGACAGGGGGCCAATCAGCCCCAGCATTTT. It is translated as CASSTIYYGQGANQPQHF. Drawing the rest from reference TRBV19 and TRBJ1-5, the complete variable domain is DGGITQSPKYLFRKEGQNVTLSCEQNLNHDAMYWYRQDPGQGLRLIYYSQIVNDFQKGDIAEGYSVSREKKESFPLTVTSAQKNPTAFYLCASSTIYYGQGANQPQHFGDGTRLSIL.

This chain connects TRBV9 to TRBJ2-3; 8 bases align to TRBD1. V lost 4 bases, J lost 0 bases, and 7 bases stayed unmatched. The CDR3 is 16 residues long. Per the germline V gene, CDR1 is SGDLS and CDR2 is YYNGEE. The CDR3 coding sequence is TGTGCCAGCAGCCGACAGGGGTCCTTCAGCACAGATACGCAGTATTTT. Its translation: CASSRQGSFSTDTQYF. The whole variable domain, filled in from reference TRBV9 and TRBJ2-3, reads DSGVTQTPKHLITATGQRVTLRCSPRSGDLSVYWYQQSLDQGLQFLIQYYNGEERAKGNILERFSAQQFPDLHSELNLSSLELGDSALYFCASSRQGSFSTDTQYFGPGTRLTVL.

V and J are TRBV11-2 and TRBJ2-1, with 12 bases that match TRBD2. The V gene's germline CDR1 is SGHAT and CDR2 FQNNGV. With V trimmed by 4 bases and J by 8 bases, 6 bases remained unmatched. CDR3 size: 15 residues. DNA of the CDR3: TGTGCCAGCAGCTCTCTAGCGGGGGGGCCGTATGAGCAGTTCTTC. Translated, it gives CASSSLAGGPYEQFF.

The rearrangement uses TRBV3-1 (or the pseudogene TRBV3-2) and TRBJ1-5; D is ambiguous. Trimming removed 0 bases from V and 9 bases from J, with 9 bases in between. This CDR3 region has 13 residues. Germline CDR1 reads LGHDT; CDR2 reads YNNKEL (reference sequence). The CDR3 DNA sequence: TGTGCCAGCAGCCAAGACCCCTCGGGGCCCCAGCATTTT. Translated, it gives CASSQDPSGPQHF.

The chain couples TRBV14 to TRBJ2-3; maybe TRBD1 (6 bases). Germline CDR1 and CDR2: SGHDN and FVKESK. The CDR3 is 15 amino acids. Trimming cost V 1 base and J 2 bases, with 10 bases left between them. This CDR3 is CASSQVRGTTDTQYF. In DNA form, the CDR3 reads TGTGCCAGCAGCCAAGTGAGGGGGACCACAGATACGCAGTATTTT.

This chain uses TRBV5-4 with TRBJ2-5, with 11 bases lining up with TRBD1. Germline V gene sequence: CDR1 SGHNT, CDR2 YYREEE (reference sequence). J lost 0 bases, V lost 4 bases, and 5 bases had no gene match. This CDR3 region has 16 residues. CDR3 in amino acids: CASSPGDRGYQETQYF. The DNA for the CDR3 is TGTGCCAGCAGCCCTGGGGACAGGGGGTACCAAGAGACCCAGTACTTC.

This chain connects TRBV4-2 to TRBJ2-7; 12 nucleotides align to TRBD2. Germline V gene lookup returns CDR1 LGHNA and CDR2 YNFKEQ. V shed 0 bases, J shed 0 bases, and the junction held 12 bases outside the gene matches. The CDR3 totals 20 residues. For the CDR3, the DNA is TGTGCCAGCAGCCAAGATCAATCTAGCGGGGGGGCCAGGTACTCCTACGAGCAGTACTTC. Protein sequence: CASSQDQSSGGARYSYEQYF.

The rearrangement links TRBV24-1 to TRBJ2-1; 10 nucleotides line up with TRBD2. The CDR3 is 15 residues long. From germline, CDR1 is KGHDR and CDR2 SFDVKD. Trimming took 1 base from V and 7 from J; bases not matched to a gene: 3. Here the CDR3 reads CATSDLAGGQNEQFF. The CDR3 nucleotides read TGTGCCACCAGTGATTTAGCGGGGGGGCAGAATGAGCAGTTCTTC.

This clone appeared a few times. As DNA, the CDR3 is TGTGCCAGTAGTATAGACAGTACTAACTATGGCTACACCTTC. Protein product: CASSIDSTNYGYTF. The chain links TRBV19 to TRBJ1-2, with D uncertain. The length of the CDR3 is 14 residues. The V gene lost 0 bases and the J gene lost 0 bases, with 5 bases spanning the gap. CDR1 is LNHDA, CDR2 SQIVND, per germline (reference sequence). Variable domain in full (rest from reference TRBV19 and TRBJ1-2): DGGITQSPKYLFRKEGQNVTLSCEQNLNHDAMYWYRQDPGQGLRLIYYSQIVNDFQKGDIAEGYSVSREKKESFPLTVTSAQKNPTAFYLCASSIDSTNYGYTFGSGTRLTVV.

CDR3 nucleotide sequence: TGTGCCAGCAGCCACAGTGGCTGGGGAGGGGATTCACCCCTCCACTTT. Its translation is CASSHSGWGGDSPLHF. The chain recombines TRBV5-4 with TRBJ1-6; D might be TRBD1 (5 bases). Trimming left V 4 bases short and J 8 bases short, with 19 bases between. There are 16 residues in the CDR3. CDR1 is SGHNT and CDR2 is YYREEE in the germline V gene (reference sequence).

The chain has TRBV20-1 and TRBJ2-3; D call uncertain. CDR3 length: 12 amino acids. V was trimmed by 3 bases and J by 4 bases, leaving 8 bases between them. Germline V lookup: CDR1 DFQATT, CDR2 SNEGSKA (reference sequence). CDR3 protein: CSASRGADTQYF. The CDR3 nucleotides read TGCAGTGCTAGTCGAGGTGCAGATACGCAGTATTTT.